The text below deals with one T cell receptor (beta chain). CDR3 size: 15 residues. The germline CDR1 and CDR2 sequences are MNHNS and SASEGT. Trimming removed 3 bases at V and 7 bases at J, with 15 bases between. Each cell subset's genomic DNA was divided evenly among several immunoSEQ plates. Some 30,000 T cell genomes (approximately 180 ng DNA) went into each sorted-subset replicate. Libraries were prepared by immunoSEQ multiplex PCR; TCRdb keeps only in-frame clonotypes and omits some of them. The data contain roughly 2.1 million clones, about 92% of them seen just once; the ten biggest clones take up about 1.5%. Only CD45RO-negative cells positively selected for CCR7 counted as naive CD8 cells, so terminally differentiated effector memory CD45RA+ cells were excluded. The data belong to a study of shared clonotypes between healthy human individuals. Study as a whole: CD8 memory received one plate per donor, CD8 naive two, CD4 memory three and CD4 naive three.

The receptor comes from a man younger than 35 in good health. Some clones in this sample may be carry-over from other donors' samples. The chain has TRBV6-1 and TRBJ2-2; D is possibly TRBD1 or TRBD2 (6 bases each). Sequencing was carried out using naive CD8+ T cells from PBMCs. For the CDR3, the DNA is TGTGCCAGCAGTGATCCCCTAGGGGGAGGCGGGGAGCTGTTTTTT. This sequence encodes CASSDPLGGGGELFF.